This T cell receptor beta chain stems from a study of OX40 agonist ivuxolimab in advanced cancers. As for the study more broadly: The costimulatory receptor OX40 (CD134) was targeted by ivuxolimab, a fully human IgG2 agonistic monoclonal antibody. Intravenous ivuxolimab was administered to patients every 2 weeks at six dose levels: 0.01, 0.1, 0.3, 1.5, 3 and 10 mg/kg. Of the roughly 52 patients in dose escalation, 19 had hepatocellular carcinoma, some 15 had melanoma, 9 had renal cell carcinoma and 9 had head and neck cancer. In the dose-escalation cohort, around four fifths of patients were male, and the mean age was approximately 60 years, with a range of about 23 to 90. Prior anti-PD-1, anti-PD-L1 or anti-CTLA-4 therapy was permitted, and checkpoint inhibitors had been received by more than 35% of dose-escalation patients. Partial responses were achieved by three dose-escalation patients, of whom one had hepatocellular carcinoma and two had cutaneous melanoma. Peripheral TCRbeta sequencing was intended to test whether TCR sequence diversity was altered and clonal T-cell expansion was caused by ivuxolimab. The paper covers the monotherapy dose-escalation part of the phase I ivuxolimab trial, which included N ≈ 50 patients. General conclusions and limits of the study: In the 0.1-3.0 mg/kg groups, partial responders had among the lowest normalized peripheral clonal expansion, particularly in CD8+ T cells. Low levels of normalized T-cell clonal expansion were also shown by some nonresponding patients. After ivuxolimab, more expanded clones were found on average in CD8+ T cells than in CD4+ T cells. The antigen specificity of the peripheral T cells that underwent clonal expansion was not determined. At doses from 0.1 to 3.0 mg/kg, clonal expansion was seen in both CD4+ and CD8+ blood T cells between baseline and week 6.

The trial excluded patients who had a history of autoimmune disease or who were on systemic immunosuppression. Peripheral blood for TCR sequencing was drawn from every dose cohort at baseline, at cycle 4 day 1 and at cycle 7 day 1. The samples were drawn from a first-in-human, open-label, multicenter phase I dose-escalation trial of ivuxolimab. Adults with locally advanced or metastatic melanoma, renal cell carcinoma, hepatocellular carcinoma or head and neck squamous cell carcinoma were enrolled in the trial. CD4+ and CD8+ T cells were sorted separately from peripheral blood before TCR sequencing. Genomic DNA was isolated from the sorted cells so that the TCRbeta CDR3 region could be sequenced. The immunoSEQ Assay was used for sequencing of TCRbeta CDR3 regions. This is the immuneACCESS table as TCRdb keeps it, with only in-frame sequences that have V and J called. A part of the clones is gone; compared with another copy, unresolved V genes explain less than half, and the rest is unexplained. This sample comprises about 100,000 clones, 91% of them detected only once. The ten largest clones add up to approximately 1.3% of the sample.

As for this clone: It has no known antigen specificity. No much larger clone exists at a distance of one base, and base qualities are not known.

The CDR3 sequence holds 16 residues, the cysteine and phenylalanine included. Only the CDR3 DNA stays, 48 bases, in frame from base 1. V and J lose 2 bases and 7 bases, and a span of 18 bases separates them. CDR1 and CDR2, per the germline V gene, are MNHNS and SASEGT. Recombination linked TRBV6-1 to TRBJ1-5; no D gene is confidently identified. This TCR came from an adult with an advanced solid tumor such as melanoma, head and neck, liver or kidney cancer. Sample: CD4+ or CD8+ T cells sorted from blood, taken in a trial of the OX40 agonist ivuxolimab. CDR3 loop: CASSEKGQEFKQPQHF. The nucleotide sequence is TGTGCCAGCAGTGAAAAAGGCCAGGAATTTAAGCAGCCCCAGCATTTT.